Listed here are 12 T cell receptor beta chains from one sample, sequenced in a study of blood T cell repertoires in COVID-19. Sequencing used immunoSEQ multiplex PCR; TCRdb keeps in-frame clones, though not all of them. The repertoire holds 250,000 to 300,000 clones, with about four fifths as singletons. Sequenced sample: PBMCs or T cells enriched from blood (not recorded which). These receptors all stem from a middle-aged man who had been exposed to COVID-19.

The J gene is TRBJ1-2, the V gene TRBV6-5; possibly TRBD1 for D (6 bases). Germline assignment: CDR1 MNHEY and CDR2 SVGAGI. Trimming cost V 0 bases and J 7 bases, with 9 bases left between them. The CDR3 contains 13 residues. CDR3 sequence: CASSYSNRVGYTF. CDR3 bases: TGTGCCAGCAGTTACTCGAACAGGGTTGGCTACACCTTC.

V usage is TRBV11-3 and J usage is TRBJ2-1; D is possibly TRBD1 (5 bases). Germline V gene data show CDR1 as SGHNT and CDR2 as YENEEA. This CDR3 region has 14 residues. V lost 10 bases and J 5 bases, leaving 18 bases between the germline ends. CDR3 DNA sequence: TGTGCCACCCTCACCCAGGGTTTTGACAATGAGCAGTTCTTC. Residues: CATLTQGFDNEQFF.

The rearrangement links TRBV7-2 to TRBJ1-1; a possible D gene is TRBD1 (5 bases). This CDR3 comprises 15 residues. The germline CDR1 and CDR2 sequences are SGHTA and FQGNSA. V was pared by 0 bases and J by 11 bases, with 19 bases between. CDR3 residues: CASSLALFGHLIAFF. DNA for the CDR3: TGTGCCAGCAGCTTAGCTTTATTCGGACATCTAATTGCTTTCTTT.

The V and J genes are TRBV19 and TRBJ2-1, with D possibly being TRBD2 (5 bases). V was trimmed by 7 bases and J by 7 bases, leaving 14 bases between them. The CDR3 totals 13 residues. Per germline, CDR1 LNHDA and CDR2 SQIVND (reference sequence). CDR3 amino acids: CASNQPGENEQFF. CDR3 coding DNA: TGTGCCAGTAACCAGCCCGGGGAAAATGAGCAGTTCTTC.

This sequence joins TRBV11-2 and TRBJ2-2, with 11 nucleotides matching TRBD2. The CDR3 spans 19 residues. The junction had 16 bases not matched to a gene; V was cut back by 4 bases and J by 6 bases. Germline assignment: CDR1 SGHAT and CDR2 FQNNGV. CDR3 in amino acids: CASSYSTSGIGGGAGELFF. Written as DNA, the CDR3 is TGTGCCAGCAGCTACTCGACTAGCGGGATCGGGGGCGGGGCCGGGGAGCTGTTTTTT.

The J gene is TRBJ1-5, the V gene TRBV5-6; D gene unclear. This CDR3 is built from 13 residues. The germline V gene has CDR1 SGHDT and CDR2 YYEEEE. V was pared by 1 base and J by 6 bases, with 8 bases between. The CDR3 nucleotides read TGTGCCAGCAGCTTGCCCGGGGTTCAGCCCCAGCATTTT. Translating it yields CASSLPGVQPQHF.

The chain has TRBV7-6 and TRBJ1-2; D possibly corresponds to TRBD1 (6 bases). The CDR3 length is 16 residues. V dropped 3 bases and J dropped 2 bases, with 16 bases sitting between them. Germline loops: CDR1 SGHVS, CDR2 FNYEAQ. The CDR3 DNA reads TGTGCCAGCAGCTTCAATCCGGGACAAGTCAACTATGGCTACACCTTC. As protein: CASSFNPGQVNYGYTF. Combining the CDR3 with reference TRBV7-6 and TRBJ1-2 gives the whole variable domain GAGVSQSPRYKVTKRGQDVALRCDPISGHVSLYWYRQALGQGPEFLTYFNYEAQQDKSGLPNDRFSAERPEGSISTLTIQRTEQRDSAMYRCASSFNPGQVNYGYTFGSGTRLTVV.

This clone was recorded at least ten times. This rearrangement joins TRBV15 to TRBJ1-2, with 8 bases lining up with TRBD1. The CDR3 is made up of 13 amino acids. In germline, CDR1 is LNHNV, CDR2 YYDKDF (reference sequence). Trimming cost V 4 bases and J 8 bases; bases outside gene matches: 6. This chain's CDR3 is CATSKRTGQGYTF. CDR3 DNA: TGTGCCACCAGCAAAAGGACAGGGCAGGGCTACACCTTC.

The chain has TRBV3-1 (or the pseudogene TRBV3-2) and TRBJ2-2; 10 nucleotides match TRBD1. The CDR3 has 15 amino acids. Germline-derived CDR1 and CDR2 are LGHDT and YNNKEL (reference sequence). Germline trimming cut 4 bases from V and 6 bases from J; bases unmatched to any gene: 5. The CDR3: CASSPGTGDAGELFF. DNA of the CDR3: TGTGCCAGCAGCCCGGGGACAGGGGATGCCGGGGAGCTGTTTTTT.

The chain couples TRBV24-1 to TRBJ2-3; D may be TRBD2 (5 bases). Germline loops: CDR1 KGHDR, CDR2 SFDVKD. CDR3 size: 16 residues. Trimming cost V 0 bases and J 9 bases, with 18 bases left between them. This CDR3 reads CATSDLTRGKERTQYF. The DNA of the CDR3 is TGTGCCACCAGTGATTTGACTCGAGGGAAGGAAAGAACGCAGTATTTT.

The CDR3 sequence is CATSDIRGDGYTF. As DNA, the CDR3 is TGTGCCACCAGTGATATCAGGGGAGATGGCTACACCTTC. The rearrangement links TRBV24-1 to TRBJ1-2, with D tentatively TRBD1 (6 bases). This CDR3 spans 13 amino acids. Per germline, CDR1 KGHDR and CDR2 SFDVKD. With 3 bases removed from V and 6 bases from J, the gap between germline ends came to 10 bases.

This chain uses TRBV6-1 with TRBJ1-6, with D maybe TRBD1 (6 bases). CDR3 size: 15 residues. Trimming took 2 bases from V and 4 from J, leaving 9 bases between them. Germline V gives CDR1 MNHNS, CDR2 SASEGT. The CDR3: CASSELQGYNSPLHF. The CDR3 nucleotides read TGTGCCAGCAGTGAATTGCAGGGGTATAATTCACCCCTCCACTTT.